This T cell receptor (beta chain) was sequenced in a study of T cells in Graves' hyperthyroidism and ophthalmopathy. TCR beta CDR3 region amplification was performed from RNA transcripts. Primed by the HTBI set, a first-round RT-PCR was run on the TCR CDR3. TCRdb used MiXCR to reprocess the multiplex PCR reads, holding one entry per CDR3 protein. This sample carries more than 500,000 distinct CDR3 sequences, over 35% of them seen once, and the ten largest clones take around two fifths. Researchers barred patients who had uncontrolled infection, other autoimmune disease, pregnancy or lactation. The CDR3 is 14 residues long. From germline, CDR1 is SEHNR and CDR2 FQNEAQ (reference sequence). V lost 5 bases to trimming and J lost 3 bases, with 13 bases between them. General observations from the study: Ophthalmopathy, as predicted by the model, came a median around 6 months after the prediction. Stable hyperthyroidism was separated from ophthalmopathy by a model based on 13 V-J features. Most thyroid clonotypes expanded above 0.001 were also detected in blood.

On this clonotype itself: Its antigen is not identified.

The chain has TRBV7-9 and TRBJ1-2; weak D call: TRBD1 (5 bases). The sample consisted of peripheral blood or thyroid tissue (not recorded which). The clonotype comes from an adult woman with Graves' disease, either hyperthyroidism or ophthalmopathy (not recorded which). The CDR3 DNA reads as TGTGCCAGCAGCCCCCCTTCGGGGGACTATGGCTACACCTTC. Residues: CASSPPSGDYGYTF.